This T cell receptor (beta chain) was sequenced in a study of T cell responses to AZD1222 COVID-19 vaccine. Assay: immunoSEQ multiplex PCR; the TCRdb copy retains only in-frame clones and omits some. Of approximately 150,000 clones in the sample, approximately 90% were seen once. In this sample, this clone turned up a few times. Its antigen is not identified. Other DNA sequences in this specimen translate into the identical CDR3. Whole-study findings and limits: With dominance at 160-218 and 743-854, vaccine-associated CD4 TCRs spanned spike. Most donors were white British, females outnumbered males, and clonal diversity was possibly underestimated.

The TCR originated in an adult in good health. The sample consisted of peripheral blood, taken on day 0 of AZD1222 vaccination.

This chain's CDR3 is CSASPGGNQPQHF. The CDR3 DNA sequence: TGCAGTGCTAGTCCGGGGGGAAATCAGCCCCAGCATTTT. The genes are TRBV20-1 and TRBJ1-5; possible D gene TRBD1, 5 bases. CDR1 and CDR2 from the germline V gene are DFQATT and SNEGSKA (reference sequence). This CDR3 is built from 13 residues. V was clipped by 3 bases and J by 4 bases, with 10 bases between them.